The 8 T cell receptor beta chains below come from one sample, sequenced in a study of blood T cell repertoires in COVID-19. Measured with immunoSEQ multiplex PCR; TCRdb has only the in-frame clones, and not every one. The sample lists around 380,000 clones; roughly four fifths were seen once. The sequencing input was peripheral blood. These receptors all come from a human donor with acute or convalescent COVID-19. The donor label of this sample is uncertain.

The chain links TRBV27 to TRBJ2-1; 8 nucleotides line up with TRBD2. The V and J ends lost 7 bases and 2 bases, in that order; junction bases with no gene match: 13. Germline V gene lookup returns CDR1 MNHEY and CDR2 SMNVEV (reference sequence). The CDR3 extends over 17 amino acids. For the CDR3, the DNA is TGTGCCAGCACCCATTTTGGGCTAGCGGGTCCCTACAATGAGCAGTTCTTC. This encodes CASTHFGLAGPYNEQFF.

The chain links TRBV29-1 to TRBJ1-4, with 7 positions matching TRBD1. The germline V gene has CDR1 SQVTM and CDR2 ANQGSEA. The CDR3 contains 14 residues. Trimming took 4 bases from V and 8 from J; bases not matched to a gene: 10. The CDR3 nucleotides read TGCAGCGTTGTCCGAAGGGGGCGCGGGGAAAAACTGTTTTTT. This gives the protein CSVVRRGRGEKLFF.

The chain couples TRBV9 to TRBJ1-6, with D perhaps matching TRBD1 (5 bases). Deletions cut 2 bases from V and 9 bases from J, with 9 bases between. CDR1 and CDR2 from the germline V gene are SGDLS and YYNGEE. There are 13 residues in the CDR3. CDR3 region: CASSVQGGSPLHF. The DNA of the CDR3 is TGTGCCAGCAGCGTGCAGGGCGGTTCACCCCTCCACTTT.

The rearrangement uses TRBV4-2 and TRBJ1-2; the match to TRBD1 covers 11 bases. After removal of 2 bases from V and 4 bases from J, the junction contained 18 bases not matched to a gene. The CDR3 runs to 20 residues. Germline CDR1 LGHNA, CDR2 YNFKEQ. CDR3 nucleotides: TGTGCCAGCAGCCAAAATACAATAGGGACAGGGGGAACGTCCGGCTATGGCTACACCTTC. Translated: CASSQNTIGTGGTSGYGYTF.

The chain uses TRBV27 and TRBJ2-3; 8 bases align to TRBD2. The trim removed 5 bases at V and 0 bases at J, leaving 10 bases unmatched. Germline values: CDR1 MNHEY, CDR2 SMNVEV (reference sequence). The CDR3 extends over 17 amino acids. DNA of the CDR3: TGTGCCAGCAGTCCCCCCGGGAGGGCACGAAGCACAGATACGCAGTATTTT. This translates into CASSPPGRARSTDTQYF.

This clone was picked up a small number of times. The rearrangement uses TRBV7-9 and TRBJ1-1, with D possibly matching TRBD1 (6 bases). CDR1 SEHNR and CDR2 FQNEAQ come from the germline V gene (reference sequence). CDR3 length equals 14 residues. V dropped 3 bases and J dropped 1 base, with 9 bases sitting between them. The CDR3 DNA reads as TGTGCCAGCAGCTTTGGACAGTCGAACACTGAAGCTTTCTTT. This translates into CASSFGQSNTEAFF.

In its sample, this clone was seen a few times. The V call is TRBV9, the J call TRBJ2-3, with 8 positions matching TRBD1. The CDR3 loop spans 14 amino acids. CDR1 and CDR2 (germline): SGDLS, YYNGEE. V lost 3 bases, J lost 3 bases, and 3 bases stayed unmatched. Written as DNA, the CDR3 is TGTGCCAGCAGCGCGACAGGGGTGACAGATACGCAGTATTTT. As protein: CASSATGVTDTQYF.

This chain uses TRBV18 with TRBJ2-6, with 11 bases identical to TRBD1. Germline CDR1 is KGHSH and CDR2 is LQKENI. Trimming at V came to 6 bases and at J to 0 bases, leaving 7 bases not matched to a gene. The CDR3 extends over 18 amino acids. For the CDR3, the DNA is TGTGCCAGCTCCGGGACAGGGGGAATAGGCTCTGGGGCCAACGTCCTGACTTTC. As protein: CASSGTGGIGSGANVLTF.